Here is one T cell receptor (beta chain) with its context. The antigen is not known. Genomic DNA acted as the template from which TCR beta VDJ combination and CDR3 sequence profiling were carried out. Via MiXCR, TCRdb re-called the reads, giving one row per CDR3 protein. The table records around 200,000 distinct CDR3 sequences, approximately 50% of them present only once. The entry originates in a study of CD8+CD57+ T cells in acquired aplastic anemia. On the study more broadly: Sorted CD4+ plus CD8+ cells gave DNA averaging approximately 3.2 ug.

Overall study results and limits: Some 28 sequences, all CD8+ CDR3, were shared between patients and controls.

CD8+CD57+ cell expansion, shown by flow cytometry, had occurred in the patients selected for sequencing. No patient had been given any therapy when blood was sampled. Material for sequencing was sorted CD4+, CD8+, or CD8+CD57+ T cells (not recorded which) from PBMCs. The receptor was derived from a human donor with aplastic anemia.

CDR3 sequence: CASSLNSDTQYF. DNA of the CDR3: TGTGCCAGCAGCCTCAATAGCGATACGCAGTATTTT. The rearrangement links TRBV7-6 to TRBJ2-3, with D uncertain. CDR1 and CDR2 from the germline V gene are SGHVS and FNYEAQ. V dropped 5 bases and J dropped 6 bases, with 9 bases sitting between them. CDR3 length equals 12 residues.